This is a list of T cell receptor beta chains from one sample in a study of metastatic and nonmetastatic thyroid tumors. TCRdb reanalyzed the PCR reads via MiXCR. The sample lists roughly 4,100 clones, nearly 35% occurring once. Sequenced input: adjacent normal tissue. The receptors come from a female donor with papillary thyroid cancer or a benign thyroid nodule (not recorded which). Some clones in this sample may be carry-over from other donors' samples. The CDR3 runs from the conserved cysteine through the conserved F or W. D genes are given only for firm matches. Only some rows state a clone size, as once, few, many or a class for expanded clones.

-	-	TRBV5-1	TRBJ2-2	CASSLVPIANTGELFF	TGCGCCAGCAGCTTGGTTCCCATCGCGAACACCGGGGAGCTGTTTTTT
TRBD1	-	TRBV7-8	TRBJ1-2	CASSQGQGHPNYGYTF	TGTGCCAGCAGCCAAGGACAGGGACACCCTAACTATGGCTACACCTTC
-	-	TRBV9	TRBJ2-2	CASSVDTGELFF	TGTGCCAGCAGCGTAGACACCGGGGAGCTGTTTTTT
-	-	TRBV10-3	TRBJ1-5	CAISDGNQPQHF	TGTGCCATCAGTGATGGGAATCAGCCCCAGCATTTT
TRBD1	-	TRBV2	TRBJ2-7	CASRDGTGSYEQYF	TGTGCCAGCAGAGACGGGACAGGATCCTACGAGCAGTACTTC
TRBD1	few	TRBV19	TRBJ1-1	CASSISDRVNTEAFF	TGTGCCAGTAGTATATCTGACAGGGTGAACACTGAAGCTTTCTTT
-	-	TRBV24-1	TRBJ2-2	CAIADSYTGELFF	TGTGCCATTGCGGACAGCTACACCGGGGAGCTGTTTTTT
-	-	TRBV9	TRBJ2-7	CASSSSPGKEQYF	TGTGCCAGCAGCTCCTCACCCGGGAAAGAGCAGTACTTC
-	-	TRBV7-8	TRBJ2-1	CASSLWRLQENEQFF	TGTGCCAGCAGCTTATGGCGCCTCCAAGAAAATGAGCAGTTCTTC
TRBD1	-	TRBV4-1	TRBJ2-7	CASSQVLTGVYEQYF	TGCGCCAGCAGCCAAGTTTTGACAGGGGTCTACGAGCAGTACTTC
TRBD1	once	TRBV4-3	TRBJ1-6	CASSQSGQGAGSPLHF	TGCGCCAGCAGCCAATCCGGTCAGGGGGCGGGTTCACCCCTCCACTTT
-	-	TRBV5-5	TRBJ1-6	CASSLDGYVASPLHF	TGTGCCAGCAGCTTGGACGGATACGTGGCTTCACCCCTCCACTTT
TRBD1	-	TRBV5-1	TRBJ1-2	CASGRGTEGQTNGYTF	TGCGCCAGCGGCCGAGGAACGGAGGGACAGACCAATGGCTACACCTTC
-	-	TRBV28	TRBJ1-6	CASTLQASWNSPLHF	TGTGCCAGCACCCTACAGGCCTCCTGGAATTCACCCCTCCACTTT
-	few	TRBV19	TRBJ2-1	CASNKGYNEQFF	TGTGCCAGTAATAAGGGATACAATGAGCAGTTCTTC
-	large	TRBV27	TRBJ2-2	CASTLRGGTNTGELFF	TGTGCCAGCACTCTAAGAGGGGGGACCAACACCGGGGAGCTGTTTTTT
-	-	TRBV6-5	TRBJ1-6	CASSLGVAPGAPLHF	TGTGCCAGCAGTTTGGGGGTTGCCCCTGGGGCACCCCTCCACTTT
TRBD1	medium-sized	TRBV7-9	TRBJ2-7	CASRRIQTGHEQYF	TGTGCCAGCAGGAGGATTCAGACAGGGCACGAGCAGTACTTC
-	-	TRBV11-3	TRBJ2-1	CASSPGGGRTFF	TGTGCCAGCAGCCCAGGAGGGGGCAGGACCTTCTTC
TRBD1	few	TRBV2	TRBJ1-1	CASSEVQGLGTEAFF	TGTGCCAGCAGTGAAGTACAGGGGTTGGGGACTGAAGCTTTCTTT
-	-	TRBV4-1	TRBJ2-7	CASSPHSRDPLYEQYF	TGCGCCAGCAGCCCCCATTCCCGGGACCCCCTCTACGAGCAGTACTTC
-	-	TRBV15	TRBJ1-1	CGTSPGWGTSEAIF	TGTGGCACCAGTCCCGGTTGGGGTACCAGTGAAGCTATCTTT
TRBD1	-	TRBV30	TRBJ1-5	CAWRGQASNQPQHF	TGTGCCTGGAGGGGACAGGCGAGCAATCAGCCCCAGCATTTT
TRBD2	-	TRBV20-1	TRBJ2-5	CSAATSGGYQETQYF	TGCAGTGCTGCTACTAGCGGGGGTTACCAAGAGACCCAGTACTTC
-	large	TRBV20-1	TRBJ1-2	CSARDPVINYGYTF	TGCAGTGCTAGAGACCCAGTCATCAACTATGGCTACACCTTC
-	-	TRBV5-1	TRBJ2-5	CASSFPSEETQYF	TGCGCCAGCAGCTTTCCCTCAGAGGAGACCCAGTACTTC
TRBD2	-	TRBV30	TRBJ2-7	CAWSLLGTSGRVKQYF	TGTGCCTGGAGTTTACTAGGGACTAGCGGGAGGGTGAAGCAGTACTTC
-	hyperexpanded	TRBV6-2/TRBV6-3	TRBJ1-2	CASSYTPGRGYTF	TGTGCCAGCAGTTACACGCCAGGGAGGGGCTACACCTTC